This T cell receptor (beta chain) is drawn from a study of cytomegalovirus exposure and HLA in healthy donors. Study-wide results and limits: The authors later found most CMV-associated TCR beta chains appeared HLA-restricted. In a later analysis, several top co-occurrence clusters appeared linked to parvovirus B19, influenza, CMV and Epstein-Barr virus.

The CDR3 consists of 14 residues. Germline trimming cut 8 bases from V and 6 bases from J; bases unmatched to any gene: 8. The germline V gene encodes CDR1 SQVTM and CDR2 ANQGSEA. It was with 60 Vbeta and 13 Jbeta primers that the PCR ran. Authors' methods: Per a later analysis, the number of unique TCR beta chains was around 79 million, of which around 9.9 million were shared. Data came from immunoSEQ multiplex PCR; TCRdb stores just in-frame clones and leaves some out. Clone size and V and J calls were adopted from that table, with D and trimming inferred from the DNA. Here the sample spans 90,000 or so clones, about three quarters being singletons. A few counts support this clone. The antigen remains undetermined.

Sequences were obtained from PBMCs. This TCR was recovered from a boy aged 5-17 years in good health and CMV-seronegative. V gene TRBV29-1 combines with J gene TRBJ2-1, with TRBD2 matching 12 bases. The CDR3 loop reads CSSETSGRFNEQFF. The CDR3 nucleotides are TGCAGCTCAGAGACTAGCGGGAGATTCAATGAGCAGTTCTTC.